Listed below are T cell receptor beta chains from one sample, sequenced in a study of siplizumab effects on memory and regulatory T cells. The assay was immunoSEQ multiplex PCR, and TCRdb's table has in-frame clones only and misses some. The sample lists roughly 97,000 clones; about 94% were seen once. The specimen sequenced was Tregs sorted from blood. The receptor set was obtained from a human donor in good health. Each CDR3 is given with its conserved first and last residue. The order of the fields is clone size, J gene, V gene, D gene, CDR3 DNA, CDR3 protein. D genes are given only for firm matches. Size tells how often a clone was seen (once, few, many) or the class of an expanded clone, and some rows leave it out.

size: -
J: TRBJ2-1
V: TRBV10-3
D: TRBD2
DNA: TGTTCCGCTGTCCCCGCGGGAGGCAATGAGCAGTTCTTC
CDR3: CSAVPAGGNEQFF

size: once
J: TRBJ2-6
V: TRBV21-1
D: -
DNA: TGTGCCAGCAGCAAGGTGGTTGGTGGGGCTCGCTCTGGGGCCAACGTCCTGACTTTC
CDR3: CASSKVVGGARSGANVLTF

size: -
J: TRBJ2-1
V: TRBV7-2
D: TRBD2
DNA: TGTGCCAGCAGCTTAGGAGGCCCCGGGGGGTATGAGCAGTTCTTC
CDR3: CASSLGGPGGYEQFF

size: -
J: TRBJ2-7
V: TRBV6-4
D: -
DNA: TGTGCCAGCAAAATAGGGAACTTGTACGAGCAGTACTTC
CDR3: CASKIGNLYEQYF

size: -
J: TRBJ2-2
V: TRBV9
D: -
DNA: TGTGCCAGCAGCGCCGGAATGCGGGTCGACACCGGGGAGCTGTTTTTT
CDR3: CASSAGMRVDTGELFF

size: -
J: TRBJ1-1
V: TRBV29-1
D: -
DNA: TGCAGCACGCTAGGGGACACTGAAGCTTTCTTT
CDR3: CSTLGDTEAFF

size: -
J: TRBJ2-2
V: TRBV5-1
D: -
DNA: TGCGCCAGCAGCTTGGAACTTTCCACCGGGGAGCTGTTTTTT
CDR3: CASSLELSTGELFF

size: -
J: TRBJ1-5
V: TRBV7-8
D: -
DNA: TGTGCCAGCAGCTTGGGCCTATCTTACCCCCAGCATTTT
CDR3: CASSLGLSYPQHF

size: -
J: TRBJ1-1
V: TRBV29-1
D: TRBD1
DNA: TGCAGCGTTGAAGTCGGACAGGGAACCGAAGCTTTCTTT
CDR3: CSVEVGQGTEAFF

size: -
J: TRBJ2-5
V: TRBV6-6
D: TRBD2
DNA: TGTGCCAGCAGTTACTCGAGTAGCGGGATTGTTGAGACCCAGTACTTC
CDR3: CASSYSSSGIVETQYF

size: -
J: TRBJ2-2
V: TRBV7-3
D: -
DNA: TGTGCCAGCAGCCCCAGGGGAACCACCGGGGAGCTGTTTTTT
CDR3: CASSPRGTTGELFF